A selection of T cell receptor beta chains follows, all from one sample in a study of blood T cells in healthy people across ages. TCRdb re-called the 5' RACE reads with MiXCR, one entry per CDR3 protein. The sample contains 1.8 million or so distinct CDR3 sequences, around 40% of which appear only once. Sequencing input: blood. Every receptor here comes from a human donor in good health. Both conserved end residues are part of each CDR3. The D gene is left open where the match is weak. Rows give clone size only sometimes, using once, few, many, or a class for an expanded clone.

D gene,clone size,J gene,V gene,CDR3 DNA,CDR3 protein
TRBD2,few,TRBJ2-3,TRBV7-2,TGTGCCAGCAGAAAAAGCGGGGGGGCCGAGGAAGATACGCAGTATTTT,CASRKSGGAEEDTQYF
.,few,TRBJ2-6,TRBV5-1,TGCGCCAGCGTCGGGTCCTCTGGGGCCAACGTCCTGACTTTC,CASVGSSGANVLTF
.,.,TRBJ2-7,TRBV28,TGTGCCAGCAGTCTTCCAAGGGAGAGTGTCGAGCAGTACTTC,CASSLPRESVEQYF
.,.,TRBJ2-3,TRBV12-3/TRBV12-4,TGTGCCAGCAACCTGTTAGATACGCAGTATTTT,CASNLLDTQYF
TRBD1,.,TRBJ2-7,TRBV28,TGTGCCAGCAGTTTATCTCCTGGGACAGGGCCTTCGGAGCGGTACTTC,CASSLSPGTGPSERYF
TRBD1,.,TRBJ2-5,TRBV7-2,TGTGCCAGCAGCTCCACACAGGGGCGGGAGACCCAGTACTTC,CASSSTQGRETQYF
TRBD1,.,TRBJ1-1,TRBV20-1,TGCAGTGCTAGATTATGGGACAGCCTTTCTGAAGCTTTCTTT,CSARLWDSLSEAFF
.,few,TRBJ2-1,TRBV24-1,TGTGCCACCAGTGACCCCCATCGCCCAGGGGCCGTATACAATGAGCAGTTCTTC,CATSDPHRPGAVYNEQFF
.,.,TRBJ2-7,TRBV29-1,TGCAGCGCCGCCGATGTGTACGAGCGGTACTTC,CSAADVYERYF
TRBD2,.,TRBJ2-1,TRBV15,TGTGCCACCAGCACTTCTGTGGGGGAGGGTCATCGCTACAATGAGCAGTTCTTC,CATSTSVGEGHRYNEQFF
TRBD1,.,TRBJ1-1,TRBV4-1,TGCGCCAGCAGCCGAAGGACAGGGACCGAGACTGAAGCTTTCTTT,CASSRRTGTETEAFF
.,few,TRBJ2-2,TRBV12-3/TRBV12-4,TGTGCCAGCAGTCCCTACAGGGCTTCCGGGGAGCTGTTTTTT,CASSPYRASGELFF
.,.,TRBJ1-1,TRBV11-2,TGTGCCAGCAGCTTAGAAGGGGCCTTTAGCACTGAAGCTTTCTTT,CASSLEGAFSTEAFF
.,once,TRBJ1-2,TRBV9,TGTGCCAGCAGCTCCGGGACCCTGAGCTACGGCTACACCTTC,CASSSGTLSYGYTF
.,few,TRBJ1-2,TRBV6-5,TGTGCCAGCAGTCCGGGACCGACTGGAAACTATGGCTACACCTTC,CASSPGPTGNYGYTF
.,few,TRBJ2-1,TRBV9,TGTGCCAGCGGAGGTAGGACCTACAATGAGCAGTTCTTC,CASGGRTYNEQFF
.,.,TRBJ2-1,TRBV7-9,TGTGCCAGCAGCTTAGCGGGGACTGGTGAGCAGTTCTTC,CASSLAGTGEQFF
.,.,TRBJ1-1,TRBV10-3,TGTGCCATCAGTGAGTCACCTGGGTTCGGGATGAACACTGAAGCTTTCTTT,CAISESPGFGMNTEAFF
.,.,TRBJ1-2,TRBV14,TGTGCCAGCAGCCAAGGGACGACCCGATATGGCTACACCTTC,CASSQGTTRYGYTF
.,.,TRBJ2-7,TRBV7-8,TGTGCCAGCAGCTTGGAACTCCCCTACGAGCAGTACTTC,CASSLELPYEQYF
.,.,TRBJ2-1,TRBV11-2,TGTGCCAGCGGGGCCAGCCACAATGAGCAGTTCTTC,CASGASHNEQFF
TRBD2,.,TRBJ2-1,TRBV7-2,TGTGCCAGCAGCTTAGGGGGACTAGCGGTTCCCTACAATGAGCAGTTCTTC,CASSLGGLAVPYNEQFF
.,.,TRBJ1-2,TRBV11-2,TGTGCCAGCAGCTTAGAACAGTGGGACGGCTACACCTTC,CASSLEQWDGYTF
TRBD1,many,TRBJ2-7,TRBV5-1,TGCGCCAGCAGCTTCCGACAGGGTCCCTACGAGCAGTACTTC,CASSFRQGPYEQYF
TRBD1,few,TRBJ2-7,TRBV2,TGTGCCAGCAGTGAAAGGAAGACAGGGCAGGACGAGCAGTACTTC,CASSERKTGQDEQYF
.,.,TRBJ1-1,TRBV7-2,TGTGCCAGCAGCTCGTACGGGGGCAGGGTGGGTGAAGCTTTCTTT,CASSSYGGRVGEAFF
.,.,TRBJ2-5,TRBV2,TGTGCCAGCAGTGAAAATTCGGGGGGCGGAAAGACCCAGTACTTC,CASSENSGGGKTQYF
.,.,TRBJ2-7,TRBV6-2/TRBV6-3,TGTGCCAGCATGGGCGCCGACTACGAGCAGTACTTC,CASMGADYEQYF
TRBD1,.,TRBJ2-2,TRBV12-5,TGTGCTAGTGGCCCCCGGGACAGCCACGTCCCCGGGGAGCTGTTTTTT,CASGPRDSHVPGELFF
.,.,TRBJ1-1,TRBV10-3,TGTGCCATCAGTGAGGGGCCCGGGGGATGGAACACTGAAGCTTTCTTT,CAISEGPGGWNTEAFF
.,few,TRBJ1-2,TRBV20-1,TGCAGTGCAATAACCCGGCACTATGGCTACACCTTC,CSAITRHYGYTF
TRBD1,.,TRBJ2-3,TRBV4-3,TGCGCCAGCAGCCAAGGAACAGGGGGAGGCTCAGATACGCAGTATTTT,CASSQGTGGGSDTQYF
.,.,TRBJ2-1,TRBV4-3,TGCGCCAGCAGCCAAGATGGGAGCGAAACCTACAATGAGCAGTTCTTC,CASSQDGSETYNEQFF
TRBD2,.,TRBJ2-1,TRBV7-9,TGTGCCAGCAGCTTAGTGACGAGCGGGGGGGCTCTTAATGAGCAGTTCTTC,CASSLVTSGGALNEQFF